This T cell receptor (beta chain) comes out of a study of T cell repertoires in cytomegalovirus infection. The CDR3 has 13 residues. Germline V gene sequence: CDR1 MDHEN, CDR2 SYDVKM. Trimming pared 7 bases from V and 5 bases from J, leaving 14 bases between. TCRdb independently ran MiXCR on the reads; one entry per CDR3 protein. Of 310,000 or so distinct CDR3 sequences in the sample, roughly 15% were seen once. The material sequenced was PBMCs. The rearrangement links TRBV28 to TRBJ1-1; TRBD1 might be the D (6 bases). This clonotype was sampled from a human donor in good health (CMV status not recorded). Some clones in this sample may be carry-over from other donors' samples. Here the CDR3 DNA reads TGTGCCAGCACCCTAGGGGGGCGGACTGAAGCTTTCTTT. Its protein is CASTLGGRTEAFF. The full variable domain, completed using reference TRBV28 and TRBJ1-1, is DVKVTQSSRYLVKRTGEKVFLECVQDMDHENMFWYRQDPGLGLRLIYFSYDVKMKEKGDIPEGYSVSREKKERFSLILESASTNQTSMYLCASTLGGRTEAFFGQGTRLTVV.